These T cell receptor beta chains were read from a single sample in a study of early T cells in non-severe SARS-CoV-2 infection. TCRdb re-called the 5' RACE reads through MiXCR, storing one row per CDR3 protein. The table lists tens of thousands of distinct CDR3 sequences, 8% to 13% of them singletons. The sample comprised whole blood. Source of these receptors: an adult who was a healthcare worker with PCR-confirmed SARS-CoV-2 infection or an uninfected control (not recorded which). CDR3s include the opening cysteine and the closing phenylalanine or tryptophan. The D gene is left open where the match is weak. Size values are once, few and many counts, or a class for expanded clones, and some rows have none.

d_call: -; j_call: TRBJ1-3; clone_size: many; v_call: TRBV4-1; cdr3_nt: TGCGCCAGCAGCCAACGCTCTCCGGGGTCTAGGGGAGGAAACACCATATATTTT; cdr3_aa: CASSQRSPGSRGGNTIYF
d_call: TRBD1; j_call: TRBJ1-2; clone_size: -; v_call: TRBV6-2/TRBV6-3; cdr3_nt: TGTGCCAGCAGTTACCCTGGACAGGGGGCGCAGACCTATGGCTACACCTTC; cdr3_aa: CASSYPGQGAQTYGYTF
d_call: -; j_call: TRBJ2-4; clone_size: few; v_call: TRBV27; cdr3_nt: TGTGCCAGCAGTTTCCTCCCAGGGACCAAAAACATTCAGTACTTC; cdr3_aa: CASSFLPGTKNIQYF
d_call: TRBD1; j_call: TRBJ2-7; clone_size: many; v_call: TRBV25-1; cdr3_nt: TGTGCCAGAAGGGGTCTAGGGGGCAGCTACGAGCAGTACTTC; cdr3_aa: CARRGLGGSYEQYF
d_call: TRBD2; j_call: TRBJ2-1; clone_size: many; v_call: TRBV18; cdr3_nt: TGTGCCAGCTCACCGGGACTAGCGGGAGACCATGAGCAGTTCTTC; cdr3_aa: CASSPGLAGDHEQFF
d_call: -; j_call: TRBJ2-3; clone_size: many; v_call: TRBV12-3/TRBV12-4; cdr3_nt: TGTGCCAGCAGTTTAGACGGGGGAAGCACAGATACGCAGTATTTT; cdr3_aa: CASSLDGGSTDTQYF
d_call: -; j_call: TRBJ1-2; clone_size: -; v_call: TRBV27; cdr3_nt: TGTGCCAGCAGTTTACGCCAGGGCGTCTATGGCTACACCTTC; cdr3_aa: CASSLRQGVYGYTF
d_call: -; j_call: TRBJ1-5; clone_size: few; v_call: TRBV5-6; cdr3_nt: TGTGCCAGCACCAATCGTTGGGGCAATCAGCCCCAGCATTTT; cdr3_aa: CASTNRWGNQPQHF
d_call: -; j_call: TRBJ2-5; clone_size: -; v_call: TRBV7-2; cdr3_nt: TGTGCCAGCAGCTTAGAAGGGCCAGCGGGGACCCAGTACTTC; cdr3_aa: CASSLEGPAGTQYF
d_call: -; j_call: TRBJ2-3; clone_size: -; v_call: TRBV29-1; cdr3_nt: TGCAGCGTTCTACCGGGACACGGACCAAATACGCAGTATTTT; cdr3_aa: CSVLPGHGPNTQYF
d_call: TRBD1; j_call: TRBJ2-5; clone_size: many; v_call: TRBV12-3/TRBV12-4; cdr3_nt: TGTGCCAGCAGTCTGTACACAGGGGGAGAGACCCAGTACTTC; cdr3_aa: CASSLYTGGETQYF
d_call: -; j_call: TRBJ1-2; clone_size: -; v_call: TRBV5-1; cdr3_nt: TGCGCCAGCTTGGACGACGGTAATGGCTACACCTTC; cdr3_aa: CASLDDGNGYTF
d_call: -; j_call: TRBJ1-1; clone_size: -; v_call: TRBV5-1; cdr3_nt: TGCGCCAGCAGCTTGGGGACAGCGAACACTGAAGCTTTCTTT; cdr3_aa: CASSLGTANTEAFF
d_call: TRBD2; j_call: TRBJ2-5; clone_size: many; v_call: TRBV5-1; cdr3_nt: TGCGCCAGCAGCTTCCTAGCGGGGGCGTTCCAAGAGACCCAGTACTTC; cdr3_aa: CASSFLAGAFQETQYF
d_call: -; j_call: TRBJ2-7; clone_size: many; v_call: TRBV12-3/TRBV12-4; cdr3_nt: TGTGCCAGCAGTTTTACAGTTTACGAGCAGTACTTC; cdr3_aa: CASSFTVYEQYF
d_call: TRBD2; j_call: TRBJ2-1; clone_size: many; v_call: TRBV6-6; cdr3_nt: TGTGCCAGCAGTACTCACAATAGCGGGAGTAACTATGAGCAGTTCTTC; cdr3_aa: CASSTHNSGSNYEQFF
d_call: -; j_call: TRBJ1-5; clone_size: many; v_call: TRBV2; cdr3_nt: TGTGCCAGCACGATCCTACCGGCCCTCGCCGGGCAAAATAGCAATCAGCCCCAGCATTTT; cdr3_aa: CASTILPALAGQNSNQPQHF
d_call: -; j_call: TRBJ2-3; clone_size: many; v_call: TRBV2; cdr3_nt: TGTGCCAGCAGTGACTACGGGAGCGGGACAGATACGCAGTATTTT; cdr3_aa: CASSDYGSGTDTQYF
d_call: TRBD1; j_call: TRBJ1-2; clone_size: few; v_call: TRBV12-3/TRBV12-4; cdr3_nt: TGTGCCAGCAGTTTAACCGGGACAGGGGCGTCTGCGGATGGCTACACCTTC; cdr3_aa: CASSLTGTGASADGYTF
d_call: TRBD1; j_call: TRBJ2-3; clone_size: many; v_call: TRBV7-2; cdr3_nt: TGTGCCAGCAGCCCGACAGGGGGCGATGCAGATACGCAGTATTTT; cdr3_aa: CASSPTGGDADTQYF
d_call: -; j_call: TRBJ1-4; clone_size: -; v_call: TRBV6-1; cdr3_nt: TGTGCCAGCAGTGAGACAGGAAAAAATGAAAAACTGTTTTTT; cdr3_aa: CASSETGKNEKLFF
d_call: -; j_call: TRBJ1-1; clone_size: -; v_call: TRBV7-9; cdr3_nt: TGTGCCAGCAGCTTAGGTCGCTGGACTGAAGCTTTCTTT; cdr3_aa: CASSLGRWTEAFF
d_call: -; j_call: TRBJ2-5; clone_size: few; v_call: TRBV4-1; cdr3_nt: TGCGCCAGCAGCCAAGATGGGCAGAGCGAGACCCAGTACTTC; cdr3_aa: CASSQDGQSETQYF
d_call: -; j_call: TRBJ1-1; clone_size: few; v_call: TRBV7-2; cdr3_nt: TGTGCCAGCAGCCGACGCGAGGGTAAAGCTTTCTTT; cdr3_aa: CASSRREGKAFF
d_call: TRBD1; j_call: TRBJ1-2; clone_size: many; v_call: TRBV6-1; cdr3_nt: TGTGCCAGCAGTGGTTTCGGGACAGGGCGGTCCTATGGCTACACCTTC; cdr3_aa: CASSGFGTGRSYGYTF
d_call: -; j_call: TRBJ2-1; clone_size: many; v_call: TRBV29-1; cdr3_nt: TGCAGCGTTGTTGGGACGGAGGATGAGTTCTTC; cdr3_aa: CSVVGTEDEFF
d_call: -; j_call: TRBJ2-1; clone_size: many; v_call: TRBV29-1; cdr3_nt: TGCAGCGTTAGAAGCCCTGACGCATCAAGTTCGCAGTTCTTC; cdr3_aa: CSVRSPDASSSQFF
d_call: TRBD2; j_call: TRBJ2-7; clone_size: many; v_call: TRBV19; cdr3_nt: TGTGCCAGTAGCGGGACTAGCGGGAGAGAGCAGTACTTC; cdr3_aa: CASSGTSGREQYF
d_call: TRBD2; j_call: TRBJ2-2; clone_size: -; v_call: TRBV11-2; cdr3_nt: TGTGCCAGCAGCTGGTGGAAAGCGGGAGCGCGAAGGGGGGAGCTGTTTTTT; cdr3_aa: CASSWWKAGARRGELFF
d_call: TRBD2; j_call: TRBJ2-7; clone_size: many; v_call: TRBV7-2; cdr3_nt: TGTGCCAGCAGCCCGCGACTAGCCCAGCGATACGAGCAGTACTTC; cdr3_aa: CASSPRLAQRYEQYF
d_call: TRBD1; j_call: TRBJ2-7; clone_size: -; v_call: TRBV5-1; cdr3_nt: TGCGCCAGCAGCCAAGGGACAGCACAACAATACGAGCAGTACTTC; cdr3_aa: CASSQGTAQQYEQYF
d_call: TRBD2; j_call: TRBJ2-1; clone_size: many; v_call: TRBV20-1; cdr3_nt: TGCAGTGCCCCTGAAGGGACTAGCAGATACAATGAGCAGTTCTTC; cdr3_aa: CSAPEGTSRYNEQFF
d_call: -; j_call: TRBJ1-1; clone_size: few; v_call: TRBV5-1; cdr3_nt: TGCGCCAGCAGCTTGGGGTGGACTGAAGCTTTCTTT; cdr3_aa: CASSLGWTEAFF
d_call: -; j_call: TRBJ1-6; clone_size: many; v_call: TRBV5-4; cdr3_nt: TGTGCCAGCAGCTTGGCCCCAGGGAAGAATAATTCACCCCTCCACTTT; cdr3_aa: CASSLAPGKNNSPLHF
d_call: TRBD1; j_call: TRBJ1-1; clone_size: -; v_call: TRBV4-1; cdr3_nt: TGCGCCAGCAGCCACGCCCGCTGGACAGGGGACACTGAAGCTTTCTTT; cdr3_aa: CASSHARWTGDTEAFF
d_call: -; j_call: TRBJ1-3; clone_size: few; v_call: TRBV5-5; cdr3_nt: TGTGCCAGCAGCTTCCTGGGGGCAGGTGGAAACACCATATATTTT; cdr3_aa: CASSFLGAGGNTIYF
d_call: TRBD2; j_call: TRBJ2-1; clone_size: many; v_call: TRBV5-4; cdr3_nt: TGTGCCAGCAGCTCTTTGACTAGCGGGTCCTACAATGAGCAGTTCTTC; cdr3_aa: CASSSLTSGSYNEQFF
d_call: -; j_call: TRBJ1-2; clone_size: many; v_call: TRBV6-6; cdr3_nt: TGTGCCAGCAGGCCACGTAGCGGGACCTATGGCTACACCTTC; cdr3_aa: CASRPRSGTYGYTF
d_call: -; j_call: TRBJ2-4; clone_size: many; v_call: TRBV30; cdr3_nt: TGTGCCTGCTACCGTCGACCGGGAGAAAACATTCAGTACTTC; cdr3_aa: CACYRRPGENIQYF
d_call: TRBD1; j_call: TRBJ1-5; clone_size: few; v_call: TRBV6-6; cdr3_nt: TGTGCCAGCAGTTACCGGGACAGGGGGCGGAATCAGCCCCAGCATTTT; cdr3_aa: CASSYRDRGRNQPQHF
d_call: -; j_call: TRBJ2-1; clone_size: many; v_call: TRBV29-1; cdr3_nt: TGCAGCGCTTTAGCTTCCGACAATGAGCAGTTCTTC; cdr3_aa: CSALASDNEQFF
d_call: TRBD1; j_call: TRBJ2-7; clone_size: -; v_call: TRBV15; cdr3_nt: TGTGCCACCAGCAGACAGGGGGCCAACGAGCAGTACTTC; cdr3_aa: CATSRQGANEQYF
d_call: TRBD1; j_call: TRBJ1-2; clone_size: many; v_call: TRBV19; cdr3_nt: TGTGCCAGTAGTGAGACGAGGACAGGGGGCGCCTATGGCTACACCTTC; cdr3_aa: CASSETRTGGAYGYTF
d_call: -; j_call: TRBJ2-3; clone_size: -; v_call: TRBV9; cdr3_nt: TGTGCCAGCAGCCTCCGGGACACTTACACAGATACGCAGTATTTT; cdr3_aa: CASSLRDTYTDTQYF
d_call: -; j_call: TRBJ2-1; clone_size: many; v_call: TRBV6-1; cdr3_nt: TGTGCCAGCAAGTACAGTCACTACAATGAGCAGTTCTTC; cdr3_aa: CASKYSHYNEQFF